The source of this TCR beta chain is a study of OX40 agonist ivuxolimab in advanced cancers. Whole-study findings and limits: By week 6 at 0.1 to 3.0 mg/kg, blood CD4+ and CD8+ T cells had expanded clonally. No antigen was identified for the clonally expanded peripheral T cells.

The germline CDR1 and CDR2 sequences are MNHEY and SMNVEV (reference sequence). V was cut by 5 bases and J by 3 bases, with 16 bases left in between. The CDR3 runs to 16 residues. Measured with immunoSEQ multiplex PCR; TCRdb has only the in-frame clones, and not every one. Here the sample spans 25,000 to 35,000 clones, 84% being singletons. Turning to this clone: The target antigen is unknown.

This sequence was found in an adult with an advanced solid tumor such as melanoma, head and neck, liver or kidney cancer. The chain uses TRBV27 and TRBJ1-4; possibly TRBD1 for D (5 bases). The material sequenced was CD4+ or CD8+ T cells sorted from blood, taken in a trial of the OX40 agonist ivuxolimab. The CDR3 is CASSLLGGRANEKLFF. The CDR3 coding sequence is TGTGCCAGCAGTCTTTTGGGGGGGAGGGCTAATGAAAAACTGTTTTTT.